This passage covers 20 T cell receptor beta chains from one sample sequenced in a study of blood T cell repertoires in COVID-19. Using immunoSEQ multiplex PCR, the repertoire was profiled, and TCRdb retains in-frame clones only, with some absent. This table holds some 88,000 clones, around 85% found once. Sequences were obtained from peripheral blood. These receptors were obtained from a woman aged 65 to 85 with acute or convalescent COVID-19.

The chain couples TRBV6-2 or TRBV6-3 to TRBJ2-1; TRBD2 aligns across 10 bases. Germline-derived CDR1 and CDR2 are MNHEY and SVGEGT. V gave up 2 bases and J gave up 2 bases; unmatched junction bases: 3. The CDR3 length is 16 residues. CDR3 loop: CASSYPAGGPYNEQFF. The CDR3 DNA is TGTGCCAGCAGTTACCCAGCGGGAGGGCCCTACAATGAGCAGTTCTTC.

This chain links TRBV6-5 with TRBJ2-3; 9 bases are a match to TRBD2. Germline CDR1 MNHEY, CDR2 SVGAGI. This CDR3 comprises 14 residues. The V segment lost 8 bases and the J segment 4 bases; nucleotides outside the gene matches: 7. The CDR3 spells CASSGGRAPDTQYF. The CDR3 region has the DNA TGTGCCAGCTCTGGCGGGAGGGCCCCAGATACGCAGTATTTT.

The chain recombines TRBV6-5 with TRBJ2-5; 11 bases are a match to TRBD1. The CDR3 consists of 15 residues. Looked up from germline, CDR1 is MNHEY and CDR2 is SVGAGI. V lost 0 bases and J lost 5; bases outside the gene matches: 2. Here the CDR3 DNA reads TGTGCCAGCAGTTACTCGGGACAGGGGGGGGAGACCCAGTACTTC. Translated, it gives CASSYSGQGGETQYF.

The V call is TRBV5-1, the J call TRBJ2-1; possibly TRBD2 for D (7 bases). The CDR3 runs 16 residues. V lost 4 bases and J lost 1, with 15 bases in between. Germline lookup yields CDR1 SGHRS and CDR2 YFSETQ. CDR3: CASSPVGGGSYNEQFF. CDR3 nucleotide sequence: TGCGCCAGCAGCCCCGTAGGGGGGGGGTCCTACAATGAGCAGTTCTTC. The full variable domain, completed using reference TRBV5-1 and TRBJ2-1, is KAGVTQTPRYLIKTRGQQVTLSCSPISGHRSVSWYQQTPGQGLQFLFEYFSETQRNKGNFPGRFSGRQFSNSRSEMNVSTLELGDSALYLCASSPVGGGSYNEQFFGPGTRLTVL.

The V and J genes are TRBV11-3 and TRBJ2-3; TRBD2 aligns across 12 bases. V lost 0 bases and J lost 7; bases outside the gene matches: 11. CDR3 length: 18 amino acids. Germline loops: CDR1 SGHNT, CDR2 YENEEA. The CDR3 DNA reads TGTGCCAGCAGCTTAGATCCGGGACTAGCGGGCCCGAGGAATACGCAGTATTTT. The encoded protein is CASSLDPGLAGPRNTQYF.

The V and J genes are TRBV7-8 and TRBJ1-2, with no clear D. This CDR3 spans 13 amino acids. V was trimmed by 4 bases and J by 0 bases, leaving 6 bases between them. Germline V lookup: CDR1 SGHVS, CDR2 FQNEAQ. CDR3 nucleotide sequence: TGTGCCAGCAGCTACGGAGCTAACTATGGCTACACCTTC. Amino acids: CASSYGANYGYTF.

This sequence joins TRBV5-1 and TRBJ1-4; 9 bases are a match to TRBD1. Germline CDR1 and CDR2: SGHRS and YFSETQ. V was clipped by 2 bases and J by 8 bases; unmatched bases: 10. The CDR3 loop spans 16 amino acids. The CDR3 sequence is CASSFGADRGNEKLFF. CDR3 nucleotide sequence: TGCGCCAGCAGCTTTGGGGCAGACAGGGGGAACGAAAAACTGTTTTTT.

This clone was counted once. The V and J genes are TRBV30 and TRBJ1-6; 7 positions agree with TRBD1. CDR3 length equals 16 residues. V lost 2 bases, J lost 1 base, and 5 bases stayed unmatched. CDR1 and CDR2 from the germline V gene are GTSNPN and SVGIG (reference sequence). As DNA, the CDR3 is TGTGCCTGGAGTAGGGCAGGGGGTTCCTATAATTCACCCCTCCACTTT. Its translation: CAWSRAGGSYNSPLHF.

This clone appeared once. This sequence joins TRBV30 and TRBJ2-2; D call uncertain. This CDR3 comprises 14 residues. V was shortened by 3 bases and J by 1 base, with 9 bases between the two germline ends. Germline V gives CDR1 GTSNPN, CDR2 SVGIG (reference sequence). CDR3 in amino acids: CAWRSDQNTGELFF. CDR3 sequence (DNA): TGTGCCTGGAGGAGCGATCAGAACACCGGGGAGCTGTTTTTT. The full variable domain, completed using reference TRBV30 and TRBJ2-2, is SQTIHQWPATLVQPVGSPLSLECTVEGTSNPNLYWYRQAAGRGLQLLFYSVGIGQISSEVPQNLSASRPQDRQFILSSKKLLLSDSGFYLCAWRSDQNTGELFFGEGSRLTVL.

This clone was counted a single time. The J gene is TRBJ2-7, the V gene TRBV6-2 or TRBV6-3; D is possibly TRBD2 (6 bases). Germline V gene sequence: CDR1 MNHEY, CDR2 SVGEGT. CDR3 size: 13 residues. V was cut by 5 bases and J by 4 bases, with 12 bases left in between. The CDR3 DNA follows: TGTGCCAGCAGTCGGGACTTGTTGTACGAGCAGTACGTC. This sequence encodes CASSRDLLYEQYV.

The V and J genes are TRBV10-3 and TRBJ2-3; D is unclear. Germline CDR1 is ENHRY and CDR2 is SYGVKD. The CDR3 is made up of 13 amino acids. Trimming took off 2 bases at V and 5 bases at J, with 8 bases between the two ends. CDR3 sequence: CAISEGSGDTQYF. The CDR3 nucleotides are TGTGCCATCAGTGAGGGCTCGGGAGATACGCAGTATTTT.

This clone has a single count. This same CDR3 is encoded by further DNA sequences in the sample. CDR3 residues: CASSSGTASNQPQHF. For the CDR3, the DNA is TGTGCCAGCAGCTCCGGGACAGCTAGCAATCAGCCCCAGCATTTT. The V and J genes are TRBV7-9 and TRBJ1-5, with TRBD1 identical over 7 bases. The V gene's germline CDR1 is SEHNR and CDR2 FQNEAQ (reference sequence). The CDR3 is made up of 15 amino acids. V trimming: 4 bases; J trimming: 0 bases; junction bases outside the gene matches: 3.

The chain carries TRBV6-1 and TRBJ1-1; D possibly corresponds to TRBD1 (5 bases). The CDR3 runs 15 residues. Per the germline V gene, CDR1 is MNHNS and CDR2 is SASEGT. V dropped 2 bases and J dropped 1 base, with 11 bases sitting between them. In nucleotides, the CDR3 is TGTGCCAGCAGTGAAAAGGGCAGGGAGAACACTGAAGCTTTCTTT. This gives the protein CASSEKGRENTEAFF.

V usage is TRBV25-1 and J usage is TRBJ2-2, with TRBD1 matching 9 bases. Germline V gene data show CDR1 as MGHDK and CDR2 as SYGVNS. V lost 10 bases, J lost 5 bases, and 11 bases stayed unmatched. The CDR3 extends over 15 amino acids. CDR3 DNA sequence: TGTGCCACCAGACCGGGGACAGGGTTTACCGGGGAGCTGTTTTTT. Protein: CATRPGTGFTGELFF.

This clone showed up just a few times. CDR3 sequence reads: CASSLGTPGETQYF. CDR3 in DNA: TGTGCCAGCAGCTTAGGAACACCAGGAGAGACCCAGTACTTC. The V call is TRBV11-3, the J call TRBJ2-5; D is undetermined. This CDR3 is built from 14 residues. Germline V gene data show CDR1 as SGHNT and CDR2 as YENEEA. V was pared by 1 base and J by 4 bases, with 10 bases between.

The CDR3 DNA is TGTGCCAGCTCACCCCTCCGGGACAGGGGAGGACAGCCCCAGCATTTT. Translating gives CASSPLRDRGGQPQHF. The chain recombines TRBV18 with TRBJ1-5; the match to TRBD1 covers 10 bases. V was pared by 3 bases and J by 7 bases, with 9 bases of the junction left unmatched. The CDR3 totals 16 residues. Per germline, CDR1 KGHSH and CDR2 LQKENI.

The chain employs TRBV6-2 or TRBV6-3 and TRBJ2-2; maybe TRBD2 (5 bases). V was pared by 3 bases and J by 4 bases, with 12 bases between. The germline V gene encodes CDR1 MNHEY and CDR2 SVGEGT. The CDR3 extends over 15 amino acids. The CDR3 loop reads CASSYRQDFTGELFF. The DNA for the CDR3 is TGTGCCAGCAGTTATCGGCAGGACTTCACCGGGGAGCTGTTTTTT.

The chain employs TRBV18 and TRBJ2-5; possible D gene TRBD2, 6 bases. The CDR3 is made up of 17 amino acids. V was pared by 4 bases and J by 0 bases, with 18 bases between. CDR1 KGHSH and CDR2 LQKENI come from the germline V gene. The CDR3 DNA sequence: TGTGCCAGCTCACTCCAGGCAAGTGGAGGGTACCAAGAGACCCAGTACTTC. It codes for CASSLQASGGYQETQYF.

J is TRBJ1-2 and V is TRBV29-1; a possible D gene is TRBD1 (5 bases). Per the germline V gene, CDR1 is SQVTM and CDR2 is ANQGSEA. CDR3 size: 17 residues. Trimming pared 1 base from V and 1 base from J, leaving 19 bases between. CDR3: CSVEGPSTGGGNYGYTF. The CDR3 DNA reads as TGCAGCGTTGAAGGTCCCTCGACGGGGGGGGGTAACTATGGCTACACCTTC.

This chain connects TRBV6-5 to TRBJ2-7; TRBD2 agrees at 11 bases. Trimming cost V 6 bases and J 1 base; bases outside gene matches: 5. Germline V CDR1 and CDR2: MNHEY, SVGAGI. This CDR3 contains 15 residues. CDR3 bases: TGTGCCAGCAGGGCCACTAGCGGGGGTTCCTACGAGCAGTACGTC. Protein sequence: CASRATSGGSYEQYV.